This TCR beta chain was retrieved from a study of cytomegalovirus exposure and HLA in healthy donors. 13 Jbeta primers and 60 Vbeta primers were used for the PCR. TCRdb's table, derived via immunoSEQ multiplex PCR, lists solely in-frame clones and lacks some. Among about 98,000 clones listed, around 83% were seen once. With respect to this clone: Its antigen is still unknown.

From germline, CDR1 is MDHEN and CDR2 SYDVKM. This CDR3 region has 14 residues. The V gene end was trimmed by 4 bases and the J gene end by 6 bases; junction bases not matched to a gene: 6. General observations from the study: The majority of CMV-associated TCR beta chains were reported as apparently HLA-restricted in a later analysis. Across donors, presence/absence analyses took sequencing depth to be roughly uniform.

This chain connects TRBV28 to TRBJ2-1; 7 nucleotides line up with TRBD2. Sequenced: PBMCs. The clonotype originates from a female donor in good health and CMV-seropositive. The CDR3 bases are TGTGCCAGCAGTTGGCGGCGGGAGCTCAATGAGCAGTTCTTC. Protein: CASSWRRELNEQFF.